This passage covers 7 T cell receptor beta chains from one sample sequenced in a study of blood T cell repertoires in COVID-19. Produced via immunoSEQ multiplex PCR; TCRdb's table is partial and in-frame only. The sample records about 480,000 clones, about 90% being singletons. Sequencing used PBMCs or T cells enriched from blood (not recorded which). Every receptor here comes from a woman in her late teens or twenties with acute COVID-19.

The gene calls are TRBV29-1 and TRBJ1-2, with TRBD1 identical over 8 bases. J was trimmed by 4 bases and V by 4 bases; bases with no gene match: 2. In germline, CDR1 is SQVTM, CDR2 ANQGSEA. CDR3 length: 12 residues. CDR3 residues: CSVGTGSYGYTF. The CDR3 DNA is TGCAGCGTTGGGACAGGGTCCTATGGCTACACCTTC.

The rearrangement joins TRBV7-2 to TRBJ1-5, with D possibly matching TRBD1 (6 bases). The V end was cut by 5 bases, the J end by 1 base, with 12 bases between. Looked up from germline, CDR1 is SGHTA and CDR2 is FQGNSA. This CDR3 spans 15 amino acids. CDR3 sequence reads: CASSRTAGSNQPQHF. The CDR3 DNA reads as TGTGCCAGCAGCCGGACAGCCGGGAGCAATCAGCCCCAGCATTTT.

This clone was seen a single time. This chain links TRBV9 with TRBJ2-1, with TRBD2 matching 10 bases. With V trimmed by 0 bases and J by 4 bases, 4 bases remained unmatched. The CDR3 runs 16 residues. Germline loops: CDR1 SGDLS, CDR2 YYNGEE. The CDR3 DNA reads as TGTGCCAGCAGCGTAGGGGCTAGCGGGAGATACAATGAGCAGTTCTTC. Its translation is CASSVGASGRYNEQFF.

The genes are TRBV11-2 and TRBJ1-5; D not certain. The CDR3 covers 14 residues. Germline V CDR1 and CDR2: SGHAT, FQNNGV. Trimming stripped 0 bases from V and 6 bases from J, with 9 bases between. DNA for the CDR3: TGTGCCAGCAGCTTAGACCTCACGGGTCAGCCCCAGCATTTT. Translating it yields CASSLDLTGQPQHF.

The chain employs TRBV28 and TRBJ2-7, with D perhaps TRBD1 (5 bases). Germline values: CDR1 MDHEN, CDR2 SYDVKM. The V gene lost 2 bases and the J gene lost 3 bases, with 11 bases spanning the gap. The CDR3 totals 14 residues. CDR3 protein: CASSLTREGYEQYF. CDR3 DNA: TGTGCCAGCAGTTTAACCAGGGAAGGCTACGAGCAGTACTTC. The full variable domain, with the rest looked up from reference TRBV28 and TRBJ2-7, is DVKVTQSSRYLVKRTGEKVFLECVQDMDHENMFWYRQDPGLGLRLIYFSYDVKMKEKGDIPEGYSVSREKKERFSLILESASTNQTSMYLCASSLTREGYEQYFGPGTRLTVT.

This clone has a handful of counts. This chain joins TRBV19 and TRBJ2-1, with D perhaps matching TRBD2 (6 bases). Germline V lookup: CDR1 LNHDA, CDR2 SQIVND (reference sequence). With 6 bases removed from V and 3 bases from J, the gap between germline ends came to 15 bases. The CDR3 runs 15 residues. The CDR3 here is CASSPPEGSYNEQFF. In DNA, the CDR3 is TGTGCCAGTAGCCCACCGGAGGGTAGCTACAATGAGCAGTTCTTC. The entire variable domain, with the rest obtained from reference TRBV19 and TRBJ2-1, is as follows: DGGITQSPKYLFRKEGQNVTLSCEQNLNHDAMYWYRQDPGQGLRLIYYSQIVNDFQKGDIAEGYSVSREKKESFPLTVTSAQKNPTAFYLCASSPPEGSYNEQFFGPGTRLTVL.

This clone has a handful of counts. This sequence joins TRBV7-9 and TRBJ1-6; a possible D gene is TRBD1 (6 bases). The V end lost 5 bases, the J end lost 7 bases, and 12 bases lay between the germline ends. From germline, CDR1 is SEHNR and CDR2 FQNEAQ (reference sequence). The CDR3 is made up of 14 amino acids. The CDR3 loop is CASSTRRGNSPLHF. DNA of the CDR3: TGTGCCAGCAGCACCCGCAGGGGAAATTCACCCCTCCACTTT.